The sequence of this T cell receptor (beta chain) was determined in a study of cytomegalovirus exposure and HLA in healthy donors. The CDR3 has 16 residues. Trimming removed 4 bases from V and 3 bases from J; junction bases left unmatched: 10. The germline V gene encodes CDR1 ENHRY and CDR2 SYGVKD. A remark on this clone: Its matching antigen is unknown.

60 Vbeta and 13 Jbeta primers were used in PCR. This table comes from immunoSEQ multiplex PCR, and its TCRdb copy is limited to in-frame clones, with some not included. The sample holds over 70,000 clones; less than 80% are singletons and the top ten take about 1.4%. Study-wide findings and caveats: Later examination showed HLA-associated TCR beta chains had greater clonal expansion than equally common others. When analyzed later, a missense DCLRE1C variant was found to be linked to TCR beta V- and J-gene trimming. Diagnosis of cytomegalovirus status made by the classifier reportedly showed high specificity and sensitivity.

Despite likely unrecorded immune exposures, the donors were nominally healthy at the time of sampling. The receptor was derived from a male donor in good health and CMV-seronegative. V and J are TRBV10-3 and TRBJ2-3; 7 nucleotides align to TRBD2. The sequencing sample was made of PBMCs. In DNA, the CDR3 is TGTGCCATCAGTGTATTACTAGCGCCCGAAACAGATACGCAGTATTTT. It specifies CAISVLLAPETDTQYF.